A selection of T cell receptor beta chains follows, all from one sample in a study of T cells in Graves' hyperthyroidism and ophthalmopathy. Each CDR3 protein is one row after TCRdb ran MiXCR on the multiplex PCR reads. In the table there are hundreds of thousands of distinct CDR3 sequences, just over 35% of which are singletons. Sequencing was carried out using blood. The receptor source for this set is a woman aged 35 to 49 with Graves' hyperthyroidism. CDR3s include the opening cysteine and the closing phenylalanine or tryptophan. D genes are given only for firm matches. Clone size, where shown, is once, few, many, or a class for clones that have expanded.

D,V,size,J,CDR3,DNA
-,TRBV7-3,many,TRBJ1-1,CASSLNTDTEAFF,TGTGCCAGCAGCTTAAACACAGACACTGAAGCTTTCTTT
-,TRBV25-1,few,TRBJ1-2,CAWSALGTDGYTF,TGTGCCTGGAGTGCCTTAGGTACGGATGGCTACACCTTC
-,TRBV6-1,-,TRBJ2-2,CASSKGRSMVAGELFF,TGTGCCAGCAGTAAAGGGCGTAGTATGGTCGCCGGGGAGCTGTTTTTT
-,TRBV15,many,TRBJ1-5,CATSNGGSQPQHF,TGTGCCACCAGCAACGGAGGGAGCCAGCCCCAGCATTTT
-,TRBV7-8,once,TRBJ2-5,CASSNRDRGETQYF,TGTGCCAGCAGCAACCGGGACCGGGGAGAGACCCAGTACTTC
TRBD1,TRBV6-5,-,TRBJ1-5,CASSFNRGAQHF,TGTGCCAGCAGTTTCAACAGGGGTGCCCAGCATTTT
TRBD2,TRBV9,many,TRBJ2-5,CASSVPAGGVETQYF,TGTGCCAGCAGCGTACCAGCGGGAGGTGTTGAGACCCAGTACTTC
-,TRBV12-3/TRBV12-4,-,TRBJ1-4,CASSRDSTNEKLFF,TGTGCCAGCAGCCGCGACAGCACTAATGAAAAACTGTTTTTT
-,TRBV10-3,many,TRBJ1-2,CAISERAGRSNYGYTF,TGTGCCATCAGTGAGAGGGCAGGGAGATCTAACTATGGCTACACCTTC
-,TRBV29-1,-,TRBJ1-1,CSVEVGAFF,TGCAGCGTTGAAGTGGGGGCTTTCTTT
-,TRBV10-1,many,TRBJ1-1,CASRGQQAGTEAFF,TGCGCCAGCAGAGGACAGCAAGCAGGGACTGAAGCTTTCTTT
-,TRBV20-1,-,TRBJ1-4,CSARDLVGSGGVNEKLFF,TGCAGTGCTAGAGATCTTGTAGGTAGCGGGGGGGTTAATGAAAAACTGTTTTTT
-,TRBV7-2,-,TRBJ2-6,CASSLERVGANVLTF,TGTGCCAGCAGCTTAGAGAGGGTGGGGGCCAACGTCCTGACTTTC
TRBD1,TRBV10-3,-,TRBJ2-6,CAISPRGRGSGANVLTF,TGTGCCATCAGTCCTAGGGGGCGCGGATCTGGGGCCAACGTCCTGACTTTC
-,TRBV13,-,TRBJ1-2,CASSPYRVVAYGYTF,TGTGCCAGCAGTCCTTACCGGGTTGTCGCCTACGGCTACACCTTC
-,TRBV6-6,many,TRBJ1-2,CATSSGQRYGYTF,TGTGCCACTTCCTCAGGACAGCGGTATGGCTACACCTTC
-,TRBV7-9,-,TRBJ1-1,CASSTPYTEAFF,TGTGCCAGCAGCACTCCTTACACTGAAGCTTTCTTT
-,TRBV10-3,-,TRBJ1-4,CAISEGQDEKLFF,TGTGCCATCAGTGAGGGTCAAGACGAAAAACTGTTTTTT
-,TRBV10-1,-,TRBJ2-7,CASSPPARGYEQYF,TGTGCCAGCTCACCACCGGCCAGGGGCTACGAGCAGTACTTC